Presented here are 28 T cell receptor beta chains from one specimen sequenced in a study of regulatory dendritic cells for organ transplantation. Assay: immunoSEQ multiplex PCR; the TCRdb copy retains only in-frame clones and omits some. The sample includes under 35,000 clones, less than 85% seen only once; the top ten take 0.4% to 0.45%. The sample consisted of naive CD8+ T cells from blood. Subset noted: CD45RA+ naive T cells. Every receptor here comes from a human donor in good health.

The V call is TRBV4-2, the J call TRBJ1-1, with no clear D. The CDR3 is 14 amino acids. Trimming removed 0 bases from V and 5 bases from J, with 10 bases in between. Germline V CDR1 and CDR2: LGHNA, YNFKEQ. CDR3 bases: TGTGCCAGCAGCCAAGAGGGCAGTTGGACTGAAGCTTTCTTT. Amino acids: CASSQEGSWTEAFF.

The chain joins TRBV7-8 to TRBJ2-1, with 8 bases fitting TRBD2. The V segment lost 5 bases and the J segment 4 bases; nucleotides outside the gene matches: 7. Germline CDR1 reads SGHVS; CDR2 reads FQNEAQ. The CDR3 runs 15 residues. The CDR3 reads CASSTRVAGYNEQFF. CDR3 DNA: TGTGCCAGCAGCACCCGGGTAGCGGGGTACAATGAGCAGTTCTTC.

The chain is built from TRBV29-1 and TRBJ2-1; 10 bases are shared with TRBD2. The CDR3 is 14 residues long. Trimming at V came to 2 bases and at J to 10 bases, leaving 8 bases not matched to a gene. Germline loops: CDR1 SQVTM, CDR2 ANQGSEA. The CDR3 coding sequence is TGCAGCGTTGAACTCCAGCGGGGGGGCGAAGAGCAGTTCTTC. Amino acid sequence: CSVELQRGGEEQFF.

This clone was seen a handful of times. V gene TRBV7-9 combines with J gene TRBJ2-7; D may be TRBD2 (5 bases). The CDR3 is made up of 16 amino acids. Germline CDR1 is SEHNR and CDR2 is FQNEAQ (reference sequence). V lost 0 bases and J 2 bases, leaving 14 bases between the germline ends. CDR3 DNA sequence: TGTGCCAGCAGCTTAGCGGGCGGGCACAGAACCTACGAGCAGTACTTC. Its translation is CASSLAGGHRTYEQYF.

This clone was detected once. The chain joins TRBV7-2 to TRBJ1-6, with D tentatively TRBD1 (6 bases). V gave up 4 bases and J gave up 0 bases, with 16 bases separating them. This CDR3 contains 18 residues. The germline CDR1 and CDR2 sequences are SGHTA and FQGNSA. CDR3 region: CASSSDSPYSSYNSPLHF. The CDR3, as DNA: TGTGCCAGCAGCTCGGACAGCCCCTATAGCTCCTATAATTCACCCCTCCACTTT.

This clone was seen more than once but under ten times. The genes are TRBV13 and TRBJ1-3, with D maybe TRBD1 (6 bases). There are 16 residues in the CDR3. Between the trimmed V and J ends, which lost 4 bases and 1 base, there was a span of 14 bases. CDR1 PRHDT and CDR2 FYEKMQ come from the germline V gene (reference sequence). The CDR3: CASSSLGQPSGNTIYF. The CDR3 bases are TGTGCCAGCAGCTCCCTTGGACAGCCATCTGGAAACACCATATATTTT.

V gene TRBV7-6 combines with J gene TRBJ2-2, with 11 bases matching TRBD2. Unmatched junction bases numbered 9, after V lost 4 bases and J lost 5 bases. The CDR3 covers 17 residues. Germline-derived CDR1 and CDR2 are SGHVS and FNYEAQ. The CDR3 reads CASSSTLAGGPTGELFF. CDR3 coding DNA: TGTGCCAGCAGCTCCACTTTAGCGGGGGGGCCAACCGGGGAGCTGTTTTTT.

This clone was counted a few times. The chain combines TRBV14 with TRBJ1-1; 7 positions agree with TRBD1. The CDR3 spans 17 residues. Germline CDR1 is SGHDN and CDR2 is FVKESK. With 5 bases clipped from V and 2 bases from J, the junction kept 14 bases outside the gene matches. CDR3 nucleotides: TGTGCCAGCAGCGGGTTTAGGCAGGGGGATGCAAACACTGAAGCTTTCTTT. This encodes CASSGFRQGDANTEAFF.

J is TRBJ2-1 and V is TRBV12-5; TRBD2 agrees at 7 bases. The CDR3 runs 18 residues. Germline V gives CDR1 LGHNT, CDR2 FRNRAP. V lost 9 bases, J lost 3 bases, and 20 bases stayed unmatched. The CDR3 nucleotides read TGTGCTAGCCAGCCCGCCCCGGGTGGGGGGGTAAACTACAATGAGCAGTTCTTC. This gives the protein CASQPAPGGGVNYNEQFF.

The chain is built from TRBV5-1 and TRBJ2-7, with 11 bases fitting TRBD1. CDR3 length: 13 amino acids. The germline CDR1 and CDR2 sequences are SGHRS and YFSETQ. V was clipped by 5 bases and J by 6 bases; unmatched bases: 4. DNA of the CDR3: TGCGCCAGCAGTTGGACAGGGGGCGTCGAGCAGTACTTC. Amino acids: CASSWTGGVEQYF. Based on the CDR3 plus reference TRBV5-1 and TRBJ2-7, the full variable domain is KAGVTQTPRYLIKTRGQQVTLSCSPISGHRSVSWYQQTPGQGLQFLFEYFSETQRNKGNFPGRFSGRQFSNSRSEMNVSTLELGDSALYLCASSWTGGVEQYFGPGTRLTVT.

This sequence joins TRBV5-1 and TRBJ1-3; a weak D match, TRBD1 (6 bases). Germline CDR1 is SGHRS and CDR2 is YFSETQ. Trimming removed 0 bases at V and 2 bases at J, with 12 bases between. The CDR3 loop spans 16 amino acids. This CDR3 is CASSLEQGRTGNTIYF. The CDR3, as DNA: TGCGCCAGCAGCTTGGAACAGGGAAGAACTGGAAACACCATATATTTT.

V and J are TRBV27 and TRBJ2-3, with TRBD1 as a possible D gene (5 bases). V lost 3 bases, J lost 2 bases, and 9 bases lay in between. The CDR3 consists of 14 residues. In germline, CDR1 is MNHEY, CDR2 SMNVEV (reference sequence). In nucleotides, the CDR3 is TGTGCCAGCAGTTTCTCGACAGCCACAGATACGCAGTATTTT. It encodes CASSFSTATDTQYF.

This rearrangement joins TRBV13 to TRBJ2-3; 9 bases agree with TRBD2. This CDR3 spans 15 amino acids. CDR1 is PRHDT, CDR2 FYEKMQ, per germline (reference sequence). With V trimmed by 4 bases and J by 0 bases, 2 bases remained unmatched. The CDR3 nucleotides are TGTGCCAGCAGCTCGCGGGGGGGAAGCACAGATACGCAGTATTTT. Translated, it gives CASSSRGGSTDTQYF. Together with reference TRBV13 and TRBJ2-3, the CDR3 gives the full variable domain: AAGVIQSPRHLIKEKRETATLKCYPIPRHDTVYWYQQGPGQDPQFLISFYEKMQSDKGSIPDRFSAQQFSDYHSELNMSSLELGDSALYFCASSSRGGSTDTQYFGPGTRLTVL.

CDR3 in amino acids: CASSPKGLGGPTDTQYF. The CDR3 DNA follows: TGTGCCAGCAGCCCAAAGGGACTAGGGGGGCCCACAGATACGCAGTATTTT. V usage is TRBV4-2 and J usage is TRBJ2-3; 8 positions match TRBD2. The junction had 11 bases not matched to a gene; V was cut back by 4 bases and J by 2 bases. The CDR3 contains 17 residues. Germline-derived CDR1 and CDR2 are LGHNA and YNFKEQ.

V gene TRBV5-1 combines with J gene TRBJ2-7, with 10 nucleotides matching TRBD1. V was pared by 2 bases and J by 5 bases, with 4 bases of the junction left unmatched. This CDR3 is 14 amino acids long. Germline V gene lookup returns CDR1 SGHRS and CDR2 YFSETQ. CDR3 protein: CASSFGTGDHEQYF. The CDR3 region has the DNA TGCGCCAGCAGCTTCGGGACAGGGGACCACGAGCAGTACTTC.

The chain is built from TRBV4-3 and TRBJ1-2, with TRBD1 matching over 11 bases. With 4 bases clipped from V and 5 bases from J, the junction kept 6 bases outside the gene matches. The V gene's germline CDR1 is LGHNA and CDR2 YSLEER. CDR3 length equals 15 residues. The CDR3: CASSPGQGAEYGYTF. The CDR3 nucleotides are TGCGCCAGCAGCCCCGGACAGGGGGCAGAATATGGCTACACCTTC.

This chain joins TRBV9 and TRBJ2-1, with a weak D call TRBD1 (6 bases). Germline V gives CDR1 SGDLS, CDR2 YYNGEE. With 0 bases removed from V and 3 bases from J, the gap between germline ends came to 13 bases. The CDR3 covers 16 residues. The DNA of the CDR3 is TGTGCCAGCAGCGTAGAAAGTGGGGGCCTCTACAATGAGCAGTTCTTC. Protein product: CASSVESGGLYNEQFF.

The V gene is TRBV14, the J gene TRBJ2-6; 8 bases are a match to TRBD2. V trimming: 0 bases; J trimming: 0 bases; junction bases outside the gene matches: 13. Germline V gene data show CDR1 as SGHDN and CDR2 as FVKESK. CDR3 length equals 21 residues. The CDR3 DNA is TGTGCCAGCAGCCAAGATAGAAGCGGGGGCTCCCGGAGCTCTGGGGCCAACGTCCTGACTTTC. It yields the protein CASSQDRSGGSRSSGANVLTF.

The V call is TRBV6-5, the J call TRBJ1-1; D is unclear. Trimming took 8 bases from V and 5 from J, leaving 9 bases between them. This CDR3 is 11 amino acids long. Germline V lookup: CDR1 MNHEY, CDR2 SVGAGI. The CDR3 sequence is CASPRGTEAFF. DNA of the CDR3: TGTGCCAGCCCCCGGGGTACTGAAGCTTTCTTT.

This CDR3 reads CASSLVGRGTEAFF. CDR3 in DNA: TGTGCCAGCAGCTTAGTAGGCAGGGGAACTGAAGCTTTCTTT. The V gene is TRBV7-2, the J gene TRBJ1-1; D may be TRBD1 (6 bases). V lost 1 base to trimming and J lost 5 bases, with 11 bases between them. The germline CDR1 and CDR2 sequences are SGHTA and FQGNSA. This CDR3 is 14 amino acids long.

The rearrangement uses TRBV4-1 and TRBJ2-2; TRBD1 matches 10 bases. V shed 3 bases, J shed 4 bases, and the junction held 5 bases outside the gene matches. CDR3 size: 16 residues. Germline values: CDR1 MGHRA, CDR2 YSYEKL. In DNA form, the CDR3 reads TGCGCCAGCAGCCACCCGACAGGGGGCGGCACCGGGGAGCTGTTTTTT. Protein product: CASSHPTGGGTGELFF.

The J gene is TRBJ2-7, the V gene TRBV4-2; D is possibly TRBD1 (5 bases). V gave up 1 base and J gave up 5 bases, with 12 bases separating them. The CDR3 is 14 amino acids. Germline CDR1 reads LGHNA; CDR2 reads YNFKEQ. This CDR3 reads CASSQGQGMDEQYF. The CDR3 DNA reads as TGTGCCAGCAGCCAAGGGCAGGGAATGGACGAGCAGTACTTC.

This clone was found once. J is TRBJ2-1 and V is TRBV7-8; 10 bases are a match to TRBD2. The CDR3 loop spans 15 amino acids. V lost 5 bases to trimming and J lost 3 bases; unmatched junction nucleotides: 4. CDR1 is SGHVS, CDR2 FQNEAQ, per germline. The CDR3 DNA is TGTGCCAGCAGCCCAGCGGGGGGGAACTACAATGAGCAGTTCTTC. Translation gives CASSPAGGNYNEQFF.

The chain couples TRBV11-2 to TRBJ1-2; no definite D call. Germline loops: CDR1 SGHAT, CDR2 FQNNGV. V was trimmed by 3 bases and J by 1 base, leaving 6 bases between them. CDR3 length: 13 residues. The CDR3: CASSLGGNYGYTF. CDR3 DNA: TGTGCCAGCAGCTTGGGAGGTAACTATGGCTACACCTTC.

This rearrangement joins TRBV19 to TRBJ2-3; 12 nucleotides match TRBD2. CDR1 is LNHDA and CDR2 is SQIVND in the germline V gene (reference sequence). CDR3 size: 16 residues. The V gene end was trimmed by 5 bases and the J gene end by 2 bases; junction bases not matched to a gene: 5. The CDR3 protein is CASSPRTSGDTDTQYF. DNA of the CDR3: TGTGCCAGTAGTCCCCGGACTAGCGGGGACACAGATACGCAGTATTTT.

V and J are TRBV9 and TRBJ2-3; D may be TRBD1 (5 bases). From germline, CDR1 is SGDLS and CDR2 YYNGEE. The CDR3 covers 16 residues. Trimming stripped 0 bases from V and 2 bases from J, with 13 bases between. CDR3 coding DNA: TGTGCCAGCAGCGTAGAGGCCAGGGCGGACACAGATACGCAGTATTTT. As protein: CASSVEARADTDTQYF.

This chain joins TRBV4-1 and TRBJ1-1; D is unresolved. Trimming shortened V by 0 bases and J by 3 bases, and 11 bases separated the two germline ends. CDR1 and CDR2 (germline): MGHRA, YSYEKL. CDR3 length: 15 amino acids. As DNA, the CDR3 is TGCGCCAGCAGCCAAGAATGGGCGAGGGACACTGAAGCTTTCTTT. Amino acid sequence: CASSQEWARDTEAFF.

The chain is built from TRBV5-1 and TRBJ1-3; D is perhaps TRBD1 (6 bases). V was trimmed by 4 bases and J by 4 bases, leaving 12 bases between them. Germline V CDR1 and CDR2: SGHRS, YFSETQ. The CDR3 has 14 residues. Here the CDR3 reads CASSLEQGGNTIYF. For the CDR3, the DNA is TGCGCCAGCAGCCTAGAACAGGGCGGAAACACCATATATTTT.